This T cell receptor (beta chain) was identified in a study of T cells in tuberculosis. Findings and limits, study-wide: Smaller alpha distances in active tuberculosis partly reflected shorter CDR3-alpha lengths.

As concerns this clone: What it binds is unknown.

Time point defined: new active TB diagnosis, blood taken before or within 7 days of starting treatment. The CDR3 sequence is 14 residues long. The V and J ends lost 2 bases and 3 bases respectively, with 10 bases between them. Germline CDR1 reads SNHLY; CDR2 reads FYNNEI. Produced via immunoSEQ multiplex PCR; TCRdb's table is partial and in-frame only. This table has about 49,000 clones, about 95% appearing once. This TCR was recovered from an adult with tuberculosis. The material was PBMCs, obtained at tuberculosis diagnosis. The gene calls are TRBV2 and TRBJ1-1; no reliable D call. CDR3 coding DNA: TGTGCCAGCAGTGAAATGTTCGGGTACACTGAAGCTTTCTTT. Translating it yields CASSEMFGYTEAFF. Full variable domain (outside the CDR3, taken from reference TRBV2 and TRBJ1-1): EPEVTQTPSHQVTQMGQEVILRCVPISNHLYFYWYRQILGQKVEFLVSFYNNEISEKSEIFDDQFSVERPDGSNFTLKIRSTKLEDSAMYFCASSEMFGYTEAFFGQGTRLTVV.